Listed below are T cell receptor beta chains from one sample, sequenced in a study of cytomegalovirus exposure and HLA in healthy donors. Clones were sequenced by immunoSEQ multiplex PCR, and TCRdb holds only the in-frame ones, with some missing. The repertoire holds under 200,000 clones, about 78% seen once, with more than 2% in the top ten. Sequenced material: PBMCs. The source of these receptors is a man aged 60 to 69 in good health and CMV-seronegative. CDR3s include the opening cysteine and the closing phenylalanine or tryptophan. A D gene is named only where the DNA matches it firmly. Rows give clone size only sometimes, using once, few, many, or a class for an expanded clone.

-	-	TRBJ2-1	TRBV9	CASSVAGSPYNEQFF	TGTGCCAGCAGCGTAGCAGGGTCCCCCTACAATGAGCAGTTCTTC
-	few	TRBJ2-2	TRBV5-6	CASSPRAGLSNTGELFF	TGTGCCAGCAGTCCCCGCGCGGGACTCTCGAACACCGGGGAGCTGTTTTTT
-	-	TRBJ1-3	TRBV5-4	CASSLDRLGNTIYF	TGTGCCAGCAGCTTGGACAGGTTAGGAAACACCATATATTTT
TRBD1	-	TRBJ1-5	TRBV14	CASSPDGTGLRNQPQHF	TGTGCCAGCAGCCCGGACGGGACAGGTTTACGCAATCAGCCCCAGCATTTT
TRBD1	-	TRBJ2-7	TRBV5-1	CASSPDGRGSHEQYF	TGCGCCAGCAGCCCGGACGGCAGGGGGTCCCACGAGCAGTACTTC
TRBD2	few	TRBJ2-1	TRBV5-4	CASSRSGTSYNEQFF	TGTGCCAGCAGCCGTAGCGGGACCTCCTACAATGAGCAGTTCTTC
-	few	TRBJ1-1	TRBV28	CASSPNAEVPEAFF	TGTGCCAGCAGTCCGAATGCGGAGGTTCCTGAAGCTTTCTTT
-	-	TRBJ2-7	TRBV5-1	CASSFYEEQYF	TGCGCCAGCAGCTTCTATGAGGAGCAGTACTTC
-	-	TRBJ1-3	TRBV5-4	CASSPGGAGFHSGNTIYF	TGTGCCAGCAGCCCGGGGGGGGCAGGGTTCCACTCTGGAAACACCATATATTTT
-	few	TRBJ2-1	TRBV4-2	CASSQARLAGNEQFF	TGTGCCAGCAGCCAAGCACGGCTAGCCGGCAATGAGCAGTTCTTC
TRBD2	-	TRBJ2-3	TRBV19	CASNAGRRGADTQYF	TGTGCCAGTAACGCCGGGAGGAGAGGCGCAGATACGCAGTATTTT
TRBD2	-	TRBJ2-3	TRBV11-2	CASSGLAGGGDTQYF	TGTGCCAGCAGCGGACTAGCGGGGGGTGGAGATACGCAGTATTTT
TRBD1	once	TRBJ1-2	TRBV29-1	CSVDLGQGGYGYTF	TGCAGCGTTGACCTGGGACAGGGAGGCTATGGCTACACCTTC
TRBD1	-	TRBJ1-1	TRBV5-1	CASSMTTGSGEAFF	TGCGCCAGCAGCATGACGACAGGGAGTGGTGAAGCTTTCTTT
-	-	TRBJ1-2	TRBV9	CASSPRDTTGLGYTF	TGTGCCAGCAGCCCCAGGGACACTACGGGTCTTGGCTACACCTTC
-	-	TRBJ1-5	TRBV7-2	CASRGGNQPQHF	TGTGCCAGCAGGGGCGGGAATCAGCCCCAGCATTTT
TRBD2	-	TRBJ2-2	TRBV4-1	CASSQEPSGSTGELFF	TGCGCCAGCAGCCAAGAGCCTAGCGGGAGTACCGGGGAGCTGTTTTTT
-	-	TRBJ1-6	TRBV5-6	CASSGPGTYNSPLHF	TGTGCCAGCAGCGGGCCAGGGACTTATAATTCACCCCTCCACTTT
-	-	TRBJ2-2	TRBV5-1	CASSSLGGTGELFF	TGCGCCAGCAGCTCTCTAGGTGGCACCGGGGAGCTGTTTTTT
TRBD2	few	TRBJ2-7	TRBV6-6	CASSQTSGRYEQYF	TGTGCCAGCAGTCAGACTAGCGGGAGGTACGAGCAGTACTTC
-	-	TRBJ2-5	TRBV5-1	CASSLDGQQETQYF	TGCGCCAGCAGCTTGGACGGACAGCAAGAGACCCAGTACTTC
TRBD1	-	TRBJ1-2	TRBV28	CASSSTLDRLKVYGYTF	TGTGCCAGCAGTTCGACCTTGGACAGGTTAAAGGTCTATGGCTACACCTTC
-	-	TRBJ2-7	TRBV27	CASSFSPNYEQYF	TGTGCCAGCAGTTTTTCGCCTAACTACGAGCAGTACTTC
TRBD1	-	TRBJ2-1	TRBV5-6	CASSLDRGQQFF	TGTGCCAGCAGCTTGGACAGGGGTCAGCAGTTCTTC
TRBD1	-	TRBJ1-6	TRBV19	CASSTGTGGISPLNF	TGTGCCAGTAGTACCGGGACAGGCGGGATTTCACCCCTCAACTTT
-	-	TRBJ1-1	TRBV5-1	CASSGTANTEAFF	TGCGCCAGCAGCGGAACAGCGAACACTGAAGCTTTCTTT
-	once	TRBJ1-4	TRBV2	CASSQGVGPTNEKLFF	TGTGCCAGCAGCCAGGGCGTAGGACCAACTAATGAAAAACTGTTTTTT
-	-	TRBJ2-7	TRBV7-9	CASSSATGKPDEQYF	TGTGCCAGCAGCTCCGCCACAGGGAAGCCAGACGAGCAGTACTTC
TRBD1	few	TRBJ2-7	TRBV19	CASSFQTGAAWEQYF	TGTGCCAGTAGTTTCCAGACAGGGGCCGCGTGGGAGCAGTACTTC